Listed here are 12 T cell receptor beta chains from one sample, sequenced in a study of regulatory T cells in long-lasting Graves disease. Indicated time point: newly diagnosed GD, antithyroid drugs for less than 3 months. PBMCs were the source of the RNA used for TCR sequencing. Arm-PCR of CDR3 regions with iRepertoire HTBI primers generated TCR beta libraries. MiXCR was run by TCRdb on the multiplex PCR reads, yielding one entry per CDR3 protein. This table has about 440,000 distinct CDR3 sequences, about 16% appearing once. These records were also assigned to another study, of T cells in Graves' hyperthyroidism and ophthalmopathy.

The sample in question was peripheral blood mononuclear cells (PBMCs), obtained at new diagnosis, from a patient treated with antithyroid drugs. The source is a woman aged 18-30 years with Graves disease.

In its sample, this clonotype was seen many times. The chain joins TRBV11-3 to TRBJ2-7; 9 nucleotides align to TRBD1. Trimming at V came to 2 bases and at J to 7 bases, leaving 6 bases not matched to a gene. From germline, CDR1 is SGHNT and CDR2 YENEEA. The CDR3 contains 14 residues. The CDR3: CASSLRGTGSEQYF. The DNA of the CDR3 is TGTGCCAGCAGCTTACGAGGGACAGGGTCTGAGCAGTACTTC.

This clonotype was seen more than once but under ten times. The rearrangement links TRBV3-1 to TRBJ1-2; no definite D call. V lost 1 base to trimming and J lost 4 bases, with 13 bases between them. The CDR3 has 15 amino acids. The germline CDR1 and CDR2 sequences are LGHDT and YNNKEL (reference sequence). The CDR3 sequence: CASSQGTLFPYGYTF. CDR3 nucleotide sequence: TGTGCCAGCAGCCAAGGAACACTTTTCCCCTATGGCTACACCTTC.

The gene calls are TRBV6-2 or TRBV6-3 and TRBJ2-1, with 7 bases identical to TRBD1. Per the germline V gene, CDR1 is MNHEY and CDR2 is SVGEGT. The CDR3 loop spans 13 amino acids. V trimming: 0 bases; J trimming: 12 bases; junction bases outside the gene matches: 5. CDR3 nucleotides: TGTGCCAGCAGTTACTCCCGACAGGGTGGGCAGTTCTTC. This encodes CASSYSRQGGQFF.

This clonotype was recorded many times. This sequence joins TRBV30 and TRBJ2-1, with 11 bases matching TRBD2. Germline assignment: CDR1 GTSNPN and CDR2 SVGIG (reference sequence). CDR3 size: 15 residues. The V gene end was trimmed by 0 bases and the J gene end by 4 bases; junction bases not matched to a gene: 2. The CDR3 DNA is TGTGCCTGGAGTGTACTAGCGGGAGCTTACAATGAGCAGTTCTTC. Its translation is CAWSVLAGAYNEQFF.

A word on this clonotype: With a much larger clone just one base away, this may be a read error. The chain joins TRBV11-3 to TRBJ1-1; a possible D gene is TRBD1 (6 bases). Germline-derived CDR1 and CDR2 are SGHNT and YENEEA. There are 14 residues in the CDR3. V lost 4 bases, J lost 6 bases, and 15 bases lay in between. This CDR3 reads CASSSPGVRAEAFF. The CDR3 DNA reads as TGTGCCAGCAGCTCGCCAGGGGTGCGTGCTGAAGCTTTCTTT.

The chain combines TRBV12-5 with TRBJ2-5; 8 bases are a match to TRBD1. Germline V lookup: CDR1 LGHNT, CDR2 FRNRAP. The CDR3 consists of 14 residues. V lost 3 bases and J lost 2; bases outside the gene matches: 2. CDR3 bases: TGTGCTAGTGGTTTCGGGACAGGTCAAGAGACCCAGTACTTC. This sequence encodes CASGFGTGQETQYF.

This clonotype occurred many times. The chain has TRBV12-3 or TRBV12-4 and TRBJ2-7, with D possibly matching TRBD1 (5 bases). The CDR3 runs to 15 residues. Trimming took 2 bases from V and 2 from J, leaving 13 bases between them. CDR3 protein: CASSLIQEPAYEQYF. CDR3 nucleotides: TGTGCCAGCAGTTTAATACAGGAGCCTGCCTACGAGCAGTACTTC.

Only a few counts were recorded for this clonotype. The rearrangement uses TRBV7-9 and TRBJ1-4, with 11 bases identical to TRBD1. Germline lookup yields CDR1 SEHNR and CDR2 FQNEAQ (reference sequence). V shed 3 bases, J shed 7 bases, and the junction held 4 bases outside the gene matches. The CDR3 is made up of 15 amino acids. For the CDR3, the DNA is TGTGCCAGCAGCTTGGGACAGGGGGTCAGTGAAAAACTGTTTTTT. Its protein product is CASSLGQGVSEKLFF.

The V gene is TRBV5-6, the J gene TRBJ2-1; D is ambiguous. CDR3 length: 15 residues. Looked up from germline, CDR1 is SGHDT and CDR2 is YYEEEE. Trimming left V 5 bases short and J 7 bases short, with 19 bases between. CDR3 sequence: CASSILAGHRNEQFF. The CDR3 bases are TGTGCCAGCAGTATCTTAGCCGGGCACAGAAATGAGCAGTTCTTC. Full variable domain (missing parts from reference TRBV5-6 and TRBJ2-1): DAGVTQSPTHLIKTRGQQVTLRCSPKSGHDTVSWYQQALGQGPQFIFQYYEEEERQRGNFPDRFSGHQFPNYSSELNVNALLLGDSALYLCASSILAGHRNEQFFGPGTRLTVL.

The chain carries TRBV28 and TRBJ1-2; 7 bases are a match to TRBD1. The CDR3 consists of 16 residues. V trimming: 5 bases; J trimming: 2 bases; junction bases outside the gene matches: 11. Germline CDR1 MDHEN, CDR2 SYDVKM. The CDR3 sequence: CASSIGTSRGNYGYTF. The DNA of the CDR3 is TGTGCCAGCAGTATCGGGACCTCCAGGGGGAACTATGGCTACACCTTC.

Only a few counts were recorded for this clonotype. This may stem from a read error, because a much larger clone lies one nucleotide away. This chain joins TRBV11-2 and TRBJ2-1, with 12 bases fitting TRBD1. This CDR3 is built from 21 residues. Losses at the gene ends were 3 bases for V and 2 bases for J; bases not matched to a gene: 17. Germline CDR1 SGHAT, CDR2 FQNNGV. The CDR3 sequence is CASSFSPGTGGLKEAYNEQFF. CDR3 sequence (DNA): TGTGCCAGCAGCTTCTCTCCAGGGACAGGGGGCCTCAAGGAGGCCTACAATGAGCAGTTCTTC.

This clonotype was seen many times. CDR3 region: CASSEGALAGGQNEQFF. For the CDR3, the DNA is TGTGCCAGCAGCGAGGGGGCTCTAGCGGGAGGGCAGAATGAGCAGTTCTTC. This chain joins TRBV5-8 and TRBJ2-1, with 12 nucleotides matching TRBD2. The junction had 12 bases not matched to a gene; V was cut back by 4 bases and J by 7 bases. The V gene's germline CDR1 is SGHTS and CDR2 YDEGEE. The CDR3 spans 17 residues.